This paragraph reports one T cell receptor beta chain. This sample stems from a study of cytomegalovirus exposure and HLA in healthy donors. Healthy bone marrow donors made up the donors. PCR amplification relied on 60 Vbeta primers (plus 13 Jbeta primers). Here immunoSEQ multiplex PCR was the method, and the copy in TCRdb shows in-frame clones only, minus some. The sample holds 200,000 to 250,000 clones, more than 65% seen once. The V and J ends lost 2 bases and 1 base respectively, with 8 bases between them. The CDR3 loop spans 14 amino acids. Germline CDR1 and CDR2: SEHNR and FQNEAQ (reference sequence).

The chain couples TRBV7-9 to TRBJ1-1, with D possibly matching TRBD1 (5 bases). The sequenced sample consisted of PBMCs. The clonotype was recovered from a man younger than 30 in good health and CMV-seronegative. CDR3 amino acids: CASSLTGQNTEAFF. CDR3 nucleotide sequence: TGTGCCAGCAGCTTAACAGGCCAGAACACTGAAGCTTTCTTT.